Shown below are 2 T cell receptor beta chains from a single sample sequenced in a study of cytomegalovirus exposure and HLA in healthy donors. Primers: 60 Vbeta forward and 13 Jbeta reverse. TCRdb's copy holds only in-frame clones and misses some; the assay was immunoSEQ multiplex PCR. Here the sample spans more than 150,000 clones, around 80% being singletons. Sequenced material: PBMCs. These receptors all stem from a man between 18 and 29 years old in good health and CMV-seronegative.

CDR3 sequence (DNA): TGCACCAGCAGCCAAGTAGGTAAAGGAGGGCCCACTGAAGCTTTCTTT. Encoded protein: CTSSQVGKGGPTEAFF. This chain uses TRBV1 with TRBJ1-1. TRBV1 is deemed a pseudogene. CDR3 length equals 16 residues.

V is TRBV4-2 and J is TRBJ2-1; 15 positions agree with TRBD2. Germline V CDR1 and CDR2: LGHNA, YNFKEQ. The CDR3 runs to 18 residues. V dropped 4 bases and J dropped 0; count of bases not matched to a gene: 4. The CDR3, as DNA: TGTGCCAGCAGCCGGGGACTAGCGGGGGGAAGCTCCTACAATGAGCAGTTCTTC. As protein: CASSRGLAGGSSYNEQFF.